Detailed here is one T cell receptor beta chain. Its antigen remains unknown. The sample belongs to a study of beta chain features in type 1 diabetes. Turning to the study itself: Healthy donors and patients had similar age, gender and cell yields. Study results and limitations: Among patients with Type 1 diabetes, TCRB CDR3s were moderately but significantly shorter in every one of the four CD4+ subsets.

Sequenced material consisted of expressed TCRB transcripts (all of the isolated RNA was reverse transcribed). TCRdb's table, derived via immunoSEQ multiplex PCR, lists solely in-frame clones and lacks some. The sample records tens of thousands of clones, roughly half being singletons. Isolation of CD4+ naive, central memory, regulatory and stem cell-like memory cells was achieved by sorting via CD45RO/CCR7/CD25/CD127/CD95/CD27. Sorting gave populations that all exceeded 95% purity. Material: central memory CD4+ T cells from blood. The TCR originated in a man in his thirties or forties with type 1 diabetes.

Here the CDR3 DNA reads TGTGCCAGCAGCTTGGACCTAGCGGGAGTACGAGGGTACGAGCAGTACTTC. Protein sequence: CASSLDLAGVRGYEQYF. The chain is built from TRBV5-4 and TRBJ2-7; 10 nucleotides line up with TRBD2. This CDR3 is 17 amino acids long. Per germline, CDR1 SGHNT and CDR2 YYREEE (reference sequence). V dropped 0 bases and J dropped 4; count of bases not matched to a gene: 10. The full variable domain, rest sourced from reference TRBV5-4 and TRBJ2-7, is ETGVTQSPTHLIKTRGQQVTLRCSSQSGHNTVSWYQQALGQGPQFIFQYYREEENGRGNFPPRFSGLQFPNYSSELNVNALELDDSALYLCASSLDLAGVRGYEQYFGPGTRLTVT.